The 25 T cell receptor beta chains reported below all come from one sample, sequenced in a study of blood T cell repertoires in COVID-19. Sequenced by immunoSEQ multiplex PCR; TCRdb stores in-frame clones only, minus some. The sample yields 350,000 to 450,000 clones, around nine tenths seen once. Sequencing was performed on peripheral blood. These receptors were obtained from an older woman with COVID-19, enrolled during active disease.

The CDR3 region is CASSRDGQPNQPQHF. For the CDR3, the DNA is TGTGCCAGCAGCCGAGACGGACAGCCCAATCAGCCCCAGCATTTT. The chain carries TRBV11-2 and TRBJ1-5; D possibly corresponds to TRBD1 (6 bases). Trimming cost V 5 bases and J 3 bases, with 14 bases left between them. This CDR3 is built from 15 residues. CDR1 and CDR2 from the germline V gene are SGHAT and FQNNGV.

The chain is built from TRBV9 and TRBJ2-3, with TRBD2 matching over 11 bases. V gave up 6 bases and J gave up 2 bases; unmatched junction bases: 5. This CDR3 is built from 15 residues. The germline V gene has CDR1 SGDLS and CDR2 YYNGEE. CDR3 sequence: CASTSSGGSTDTQYF. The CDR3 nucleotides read TGTGCCAGCACTTCTAGCGGGGGGTCCACAGATACGCAGTATTTT.

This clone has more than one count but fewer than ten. The CDR3 spells CASSNPTGSRQYF. In DNA form, the CDR3 reads TGTGCCAGCAGCAACCCGACTGGGTCTAGGCAGTACTTC. The J gene is TRBJ2-7, the V gene TRBV5-4, with D uncertain. The V and J ends lost 4 bases and 9 bases respectively, with 17 bases between them. Germline lookup yields CDR1 SGHNT and CDR2 YYREEE (reference sequence). This CDR3 is built from 13 residues.

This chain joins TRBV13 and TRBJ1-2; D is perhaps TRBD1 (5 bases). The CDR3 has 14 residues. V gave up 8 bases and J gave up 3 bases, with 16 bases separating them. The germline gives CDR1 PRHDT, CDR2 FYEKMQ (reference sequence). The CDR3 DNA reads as TGTGCCAGCGGGGAGGGGACGTTCGACTATGGCTACACCTTC. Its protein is CASGEGTFDYGYTF.

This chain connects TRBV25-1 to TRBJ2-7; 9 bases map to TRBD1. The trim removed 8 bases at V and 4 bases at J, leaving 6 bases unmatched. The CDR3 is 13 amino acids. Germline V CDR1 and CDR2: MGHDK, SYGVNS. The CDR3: CASETGQGYEQYF. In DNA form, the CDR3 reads TGTGCCAGCGAGACCGGACAGGGGTACGAGCAGTACTTC.

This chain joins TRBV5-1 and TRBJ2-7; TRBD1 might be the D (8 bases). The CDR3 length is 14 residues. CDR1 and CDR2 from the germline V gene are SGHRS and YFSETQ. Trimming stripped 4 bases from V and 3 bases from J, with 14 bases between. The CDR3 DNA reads TGCGCCAGCAGCACGACAGGGGAGGGCTACGAGCAGTACTTC. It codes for CASSTTGEGYEQYF.

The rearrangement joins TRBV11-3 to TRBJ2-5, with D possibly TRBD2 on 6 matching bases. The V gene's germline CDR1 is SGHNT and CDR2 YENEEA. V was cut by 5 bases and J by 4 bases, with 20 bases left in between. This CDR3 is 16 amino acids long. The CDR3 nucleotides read TGTGCCAGCAGCCGCGGGGACTTTCAACTAGGAGAGACCCAGTACTTC. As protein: CASSRGDFQLGETQYF.

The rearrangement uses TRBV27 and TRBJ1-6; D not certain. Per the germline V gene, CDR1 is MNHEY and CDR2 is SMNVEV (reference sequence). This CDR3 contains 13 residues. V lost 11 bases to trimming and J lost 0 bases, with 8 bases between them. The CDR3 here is CAAGSSYNSPLHF. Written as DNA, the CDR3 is TGTGCCGCCGGGAGCTCCTATAATTCACCCCTCCACTTT.

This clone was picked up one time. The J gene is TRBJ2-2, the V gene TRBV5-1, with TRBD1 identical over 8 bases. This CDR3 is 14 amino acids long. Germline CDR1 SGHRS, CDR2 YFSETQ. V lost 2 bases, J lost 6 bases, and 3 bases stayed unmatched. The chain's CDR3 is CASSLEQGAGELFF. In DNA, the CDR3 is TGCGCCAGCAGCTTAGAACAGGGGGCCGGGGAGCTGTTTTTT.

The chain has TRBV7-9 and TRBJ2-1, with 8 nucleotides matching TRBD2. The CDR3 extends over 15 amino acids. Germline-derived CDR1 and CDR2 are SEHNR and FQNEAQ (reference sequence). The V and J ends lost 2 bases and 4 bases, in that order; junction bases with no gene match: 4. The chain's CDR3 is CASSLFGGAYNEQFF. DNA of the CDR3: TGTGCCAGCAGCTTATTCGGGGGGGCGTACAATGAGCAGTTCTTC.

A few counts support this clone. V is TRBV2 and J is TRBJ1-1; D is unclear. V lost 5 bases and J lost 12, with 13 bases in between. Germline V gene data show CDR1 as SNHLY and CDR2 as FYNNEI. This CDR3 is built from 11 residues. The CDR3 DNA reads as TGTGCCAGCAGTTCCGGGAGCCAGCCTTTCTTT. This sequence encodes CASSSGSQPFF.

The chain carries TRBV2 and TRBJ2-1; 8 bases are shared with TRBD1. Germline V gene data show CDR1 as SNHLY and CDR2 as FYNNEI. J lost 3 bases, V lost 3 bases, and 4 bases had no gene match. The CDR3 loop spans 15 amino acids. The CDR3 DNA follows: TGTGCCAGCAGTGAGCAGGGACAGGACTACAATGAGCAGTTCTTC. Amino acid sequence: CASSEQGQDYNEQFF. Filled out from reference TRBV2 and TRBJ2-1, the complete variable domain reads EPEVTQTPSHQVTQMGQEVILRCVPISNHLYFYWYRQILGQKVEFLVSFYNNEISEKSEIFDDQFSVERPDGSNFTLKIRSTKLEDSAMYFCASSEQGQDYNEQFFGPGTRLTVL.

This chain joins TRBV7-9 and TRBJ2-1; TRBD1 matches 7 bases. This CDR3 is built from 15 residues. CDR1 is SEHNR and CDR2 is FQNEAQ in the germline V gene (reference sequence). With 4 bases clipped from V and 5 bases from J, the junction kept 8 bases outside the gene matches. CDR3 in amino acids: CASSSPGTANNEQFF. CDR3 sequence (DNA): TGTGCCAGCAGCTCACCCGGGACAGCCAACAATGAGCAGTTCTTC.

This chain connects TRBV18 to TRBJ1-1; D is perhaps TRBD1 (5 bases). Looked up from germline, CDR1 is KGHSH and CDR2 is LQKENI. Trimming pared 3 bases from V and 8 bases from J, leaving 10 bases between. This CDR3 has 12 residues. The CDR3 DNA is TGTGCCAGCTCACCGGGACTCCTGGAAGCTTTCTTT. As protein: CASSPGLLEAFF.

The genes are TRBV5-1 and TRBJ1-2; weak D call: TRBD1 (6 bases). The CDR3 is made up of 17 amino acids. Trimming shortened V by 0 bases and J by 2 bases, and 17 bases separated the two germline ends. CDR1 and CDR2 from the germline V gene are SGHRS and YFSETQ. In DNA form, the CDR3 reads TGCGCCAGCAGCTTGGACCGGATGGCAGGGGTAAACTATGGCTACACCTTC. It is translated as CASSLDRMAGVNYGYTF.

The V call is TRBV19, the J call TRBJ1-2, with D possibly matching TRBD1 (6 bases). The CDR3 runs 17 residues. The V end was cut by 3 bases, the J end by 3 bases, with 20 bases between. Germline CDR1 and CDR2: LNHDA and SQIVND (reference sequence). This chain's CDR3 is CASSMPWGGLLDYGYTF. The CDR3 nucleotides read TGTGCCAGTAGTATGCCTTGGGGGGGGCTTTTGGACTATGGCTACACCTTC.

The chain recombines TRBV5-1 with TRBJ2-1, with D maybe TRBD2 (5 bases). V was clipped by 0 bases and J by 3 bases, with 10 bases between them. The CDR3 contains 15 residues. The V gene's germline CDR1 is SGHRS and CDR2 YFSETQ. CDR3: CASSLGIASYNEQFF. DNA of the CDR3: TGCGCCAGCAGCTTGGGAATAGCGAGCTACAATGAGCAGTTCTTC.

The CDR3 coding sequence is TGCGCCAGCAGTAAGAGGGACACTGAAGCTTTCTTT. Its protein product is CASSKRDTEAFF. The rearrangement uses TRBV10-2 and TRBJ1-1; D is uncertain. The CDR3 runs to 12 residues. The V end was cut by 5 bases, the J end by 3 bases, with 7 bases between. In germline, CDR1 is WSHSY, CDR2 SAAADI.

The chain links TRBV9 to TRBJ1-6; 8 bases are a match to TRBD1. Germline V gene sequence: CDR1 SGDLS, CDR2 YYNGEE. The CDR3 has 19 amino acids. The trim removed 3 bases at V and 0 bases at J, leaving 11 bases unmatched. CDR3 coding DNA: TGTGCCAGCAGCGACCCCGGACAGGGTGGAATCTCCTATAATTCACCCCTCCACTTT. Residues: CASSDPGQGGISYNSPLHF.

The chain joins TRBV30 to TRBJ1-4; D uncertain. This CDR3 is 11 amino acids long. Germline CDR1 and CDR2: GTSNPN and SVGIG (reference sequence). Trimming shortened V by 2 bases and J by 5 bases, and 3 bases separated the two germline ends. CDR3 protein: CAWSSNEKLFF. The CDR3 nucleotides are TGTGCCTGGAGTAGCAATGAAAAACTGTTTTTT.

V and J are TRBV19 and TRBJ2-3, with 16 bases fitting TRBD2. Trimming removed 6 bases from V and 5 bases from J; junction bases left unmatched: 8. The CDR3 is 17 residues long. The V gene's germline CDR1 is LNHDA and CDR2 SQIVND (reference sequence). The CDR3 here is CASSRGLAGGRQDTQYF. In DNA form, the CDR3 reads TGTGCCAGTAGCCGGGGACTAGCGGGGGGGCGGCAAGATACGCAGTATTTT.

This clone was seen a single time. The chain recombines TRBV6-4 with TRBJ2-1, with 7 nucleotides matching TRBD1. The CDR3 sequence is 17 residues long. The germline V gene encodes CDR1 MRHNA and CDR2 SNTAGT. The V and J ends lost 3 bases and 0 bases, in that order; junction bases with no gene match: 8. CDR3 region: CASSEESWDSSYNEQFF. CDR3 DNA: TGTGCCAGCAGTGAAGAAAGCTGGGACAGCTCCTACAATGAGCAGTTCTTC.

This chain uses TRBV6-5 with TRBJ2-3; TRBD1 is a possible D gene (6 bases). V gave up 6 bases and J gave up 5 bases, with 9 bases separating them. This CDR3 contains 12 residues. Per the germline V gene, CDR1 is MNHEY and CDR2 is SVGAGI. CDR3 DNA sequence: TGTGCCAGCAGCCTCAGGGGAGATACGCAGTATTTT. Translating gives CASSLRGDTQYF.

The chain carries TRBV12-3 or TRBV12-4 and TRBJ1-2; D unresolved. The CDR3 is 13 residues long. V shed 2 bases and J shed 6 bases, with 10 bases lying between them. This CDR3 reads CASSLSGYHGYTF. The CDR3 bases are TGTGCCAGCAGTTTATCGGGATACCATGGCTACACCTTC.

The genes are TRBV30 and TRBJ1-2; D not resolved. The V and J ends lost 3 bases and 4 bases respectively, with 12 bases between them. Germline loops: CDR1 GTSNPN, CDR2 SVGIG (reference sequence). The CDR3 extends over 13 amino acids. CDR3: CAWSPGRRYGYTF. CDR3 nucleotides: TGTGCCTGGAGCCCCGGGAGGCGCTATGGCTACACCTTC. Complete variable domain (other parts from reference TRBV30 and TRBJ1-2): SQTIHQWPATLVQPVGSPLSLECTVEGTSNPNLYWYRQAAGRGLQLLFYSVGIGQISSEVPQNLSASRPQDRQFILSSKKLLLSDSGFYLCAWSPGRRYGYTFGSGTRLTVV.